A single sample is the source of the 32 T cell receptor beta chains below, sequenced in a study of blood T cell repertoires in COVID-19. Assay used: immunoSEQ multiplex PCR; TCRdb lists only in-frame clones, some missing. The sample yields roughly 150,000 clones, around 80% seen once. The sample consisted of peripheral blood. These receptors all come from a woman aged 80 or over with active or convalescent COVID-19.

V is TRBV6-5 and J is TRBJ1-2; D not certain. This CDR3 region has 13 residues. V was cut by 4 bases and J by 6 bases, with 12 bases left in between. Germline-derived CDR1 and CDR2 are MNHEY and SVGAGI. The CDR3 DNA follows: TGTGCCAGCAGTTCCCCGAAAACTGATGGCTACACCTTC. Protein sequence: CASSSPKTDGYTF.

The V gene is TRBV3-1 (or the pseudogene TRBV3-2), the J gene TRBJ1-1, with D tentatively TRBD1 (5 bases). CDR3 length: 13 residues. From germline, CDR1 is LGHDT and CDR2 YNNKEL (reference sequence). V lost 1 base and J lost 5, with 8 bases in between. The CDR3, as DNA: TGTGCCAGCAGCCAAGGAACAGGAACTGAAGCTTTCTTT. Protein product: CASSQGTGTEAFF.

V usage is TRBV19 and J usage is TRBJ1-2; no reliable D call. V shed 3 bases and J shed 1 base, with 9 bases lying between them. CDR1 LNHDA and CDR2 SQIVND come from the germline V gene (reference sequence). This CDR3 spans 14 amino acids. Here the CDR3 reads CASSMWNSNYGYTF. CDR3 bases: TGTGCCAGTAGTATGTGGAACAGTAACTATGGCTACACCTTC.

The chain carries TRBV19 and TRBJ2-3; 8 positions match TRBD2. Germline-derived CDR1 and CDR2 are LNHDA and SQIVND (reference sequence). CDR3 length: 16 amino acids. V shed 8 bases and J 0 bases; nucleotides not matched to a gene: 10. The CDR3 sequence: CASSYGLASSTDTQYF. CDR3 in DNA: TGTGCCAGTTCCTATGGACTAGCTTCAAGCACAGATACGCAGTATTTT.

The chain employs TRBV30 and TRBJ1-5, with D hard to call. Germline CDR1 is GTSNPN and CDR2 is SVGIG (reference sequence). The ends were cut back, 0 bases at V and 7 bases at J, with 10 bases in the middle. The CDR3 runs to 13 residues. This CDR3 is CAWSVQQSQPQHF. The CDR3 DNA reads as TGTGCCTGGAGTGTACAACAGTCCCAGCCCCAGCATTTT.

In its sample, this clone was seen a few times. The rearrangement links TRBV25-1 to TRBJ1-4; D is unresolved. The CDR3 is 13 amino acids. Germline V CDR1 and CDR2: MGHDK, SYGVNS. Trimming cost V 7 bases and J 7 bases, with 13 bases left between them. This CDR3 reads CASTPEVSEKLFF. CDR3 DNA: TGTGCCAGCACCCCGGAGGTAAGTGAAAAACTGTTTTTT.

The V call is TRBV7-9, the J call TRBJ1-4, with 10 bases aligning to TRBD1. Germline V gene data show CDR1 as SEHNR and CDR2 as FQNEAQ (reference sequence). The CDR3 sequence is 15 residues long. The junction had 3 bases not matched to a gene; V was cut back by 1 base and J by 7 bases. CDR3 loop: CASSLGTGGSEKLFF. CDR3 in DNA: TGTGCCAGCAGCTTAGGGACAGGGGGTTCTGAAAAACTGTTTTTT.

V gene TRBV7-8 combines with J gene TRBJ1-2; D is possibly TRBD1 (6 bases). From germline, CDR1 is SGHVS and CDR2 FQNEAQ. The CDR3 contains 14 residues. V lost 5 bases and J lost 8, with 18 bases in between. The CDR3 sequence is CASSPVGGAGGYTF. In DNA, the CDR3 is TGTGCCAGCAGCCCCGTAGGGGGGGCAGGGGGCTACACCTTC.

In its sample, this clone was seen a few times. The chain joins TRBV11-1 to TRBJ2-2; 12 nucleotides line up with TRBD2. CDR1 and CDR2 from the germline V gene are SGHAT and FQDESV (reference sequence). With 9 bases clipped from V and 2 bases from J, the junction kept 4 bases outside the gene matches. The CDR3 runs 15 residues. CDR3 sequence (DNA): TGTGCCAGTAGACTAGCGGGGGCCAACACCGGGGAGCTGTTTTTT. This sequence encodes CASRLAGANTGELFF.

The rearrangement joins TRBV5-1 to TRBJ1-6; D might be TRBD1 (6 bases). This CDR3 is 15 amino acids long. V shed 0 bases and J shed 10 bases, with 14 bases lying between them. Germline V gene data show CDR1 as SGHRS and CDR2 as YFSETQ. CDR3 DNA: TGCGCCAGCAGCTTGGCAGGGGCAGGGCAATCACCCCTCCACTTT. Encoded protein: CASSLAGAGQSPLHF. Together with reference TRBV5-1 and TRBJ1-6, the CDR3 gives the full variable domain: KAGVTQTPRYLIKTRGQQVTLSCSPISGHRSVSWYQQTPGQGLQFLFEYFSETQRNKGNFPGRFSGRQFSNSRSEMNVSTLELGDSALYLCASSLAGAGQSPLHFGNGTRLTVT.

V is TRBV7-2 and J is TRBJ2-6, with no clear D. The germline V gene encodes CDR1 SGHTA and CDR2 FQGNSA. V gave up 2 bases and J gave up 3 bases, with 8 bases separating them. This CDR3 is 15 amino acids long. This CDR3 reads CASSLFAIGANVLTF. The CDR3 DNA is TGTGCCAGCAGCTTATTCGCGATTGGGGCCAACGTCCTGACTTTC.

The chain links TRBV7-2 to TRBJ1-1, with 7 bases that match TRBD1. CDR1 SGHTA and CDR2 FQGNSA come from the germline V gene. The CDR3 consists of 14 residues. The V segment lost 5 bases and the J segment 5 bases; nucleotides outside the gene matches: 8. For the CDR3, the DNA is TGTGCCAGCAGCCTAGACAGGGAGAGAACTGAAGCTTTCTTT. Translating gives CASSLDRERTEAFF.

Here the CDR3 DNA reads TGTGCCAGCTCACTGTGGACAGGGGGTAAAACAGATACGCAGTATTTT. This encodes CASSLWTGGKTDTQYF. The chain is built from TRBV18 and TRBJ2-3, with 10 bases aligning to TRBD1. J gave up 3 bases and V 4 bases, and 7 bases lay outside the gene matches. CDR3 length: 16 amino acids. Germline assignment: CDR1 KGHSH and CDR2 LQKENI.

J is TRBJ1-4 and V is TRBV6-2 or TRBV6-3, with TRBD1 matching over 9 bases. CDR1 and CDR2 (germline): MNHEY, SVGEGT. V dropped 5 bases and J dropped 8; count of bases not matched to a gene: 18. The CDR3 is 18 residues long. CDR3 nucleotides: TGTGCCAGCAGTCCCACAAGGTCTCCGGGACAGGGAGGCGAAAAACTGTTTTTT. Amino acid sequence: CASSPTRSPGQGGEKLFF.

This rearrangement joins TRBV6-1 to TRBJ1-6, with D unresolved. Germline-derived CDR1 and CDR2 are MNHNS and SASEGT. V gave up 1 base and J gave up 1 base, with 8 bases separating them. CDR3 length: 16 residues. CDR3 sequence: CASSEGGFSYNSPLHF. The CDR3 DNA reads as TGTGCCAGCAGTGAAGGAGGGTTTTCCTATAATTCACCCCTCCACTTT.

This sequence joins TRBV6-2 or TRBV6-3 and TRBJ2-7, with TRBD1 matching over 8 bases. Germline lookup yields CDR1 MNHEY and CDR2 SVGEGT. After removal of 7 bases from V and 6 bases from J, the junction contained 11 bases not matched to a gene. The CDR3 is 14 amino acids. The CDR3 loop is CASNPQGETGEQYF. The CDR3 DNA sequence: TGTGCCAGCAACCCACAGGGGGAGACGGGCGAGCAGTACTTC.

This clone has more than one count but fewer than ten. The V call is TRBV5-1, the J call TRBJ1-1; perhaps TRBD1 as D (6 bases). The CDR3 consists of 14 residues. V shed 3 bases and J shed 6 bases, with 15 bases lying between them. Germline assignment: CDR1 SGHRS and CDR2 YFSETQ. The CDR3 bases are TGCGCCAGCAGCTCTTTACAGGGTTTCGCTGAAGCTTTCTTT. Translating gives CASSSLQGFAEAFF. The full variable domain, its missing parts supplied by reference TRBV5-1 and TRBJ1-1, is KAGVTQTPRYLIKTRGQQVTLSCSPISGHRSVSWYQQTPGQGLQFLFEYFSETQRNKGNFPGRFSGRQFSNSRSEMNVSTLELGDSALYLCASSSLQGFAEAFFGQGTRLTVV.

The CDR3 bases are TGTGCCAGCAGCTTGGACCCGCGAGTCTCTGGAAACACCATATATTTT. Translation: CASSLDPRVSGNTIYF. The V call is TRBV5-5, the J call TRBJ1-3; no firm D call. Per germline, CDR1 SGHKS and CDR2 YYEKEE (reference sequence). V was shortened by 0 bases and J by 0 bases, with 10 bases between the two germline ends. This CDR3 has 16 amino acids.

The rearrangement links TRBV7-9 to TRBJ1-6, with 7 bases aligning to TRBD1. There are 18 residues in the CDR3. The germline gives CDR1 SEHNR, CDR2 FQNEAQ (reference sequence). V lost 1 base, J lost 3 bases, and 9 bases stayed unmatched. This CDR3 is CASSLETGQSLYNSPLHF. The CDR3 region has the DNA TGTGCCAGCAGCTTAGAGACGGGACAGAGCCTCTATAATTCACCCCTCCACTTT.

The CDR3 loop is CASSEAGVDEKLFF. CDR3 bases: TGCGCCAGCAGTGAGGCAGGGGTGGACGAAAAACTGTTTTTT. The J gene is TRBJ1-4, the V gene TRBV10-1; D perhaps matches TRBD1 (6 bases). V lost 2 bases and J 8 bases, leaving 12 bases between the germline ends. The germline V gene has CDR1 WNHNN and CDR2 SYGVQD (reference sequence). This CDR3 is built from 14 residues.

In its sample, this clone was seen a few times. The chain couples TRBV27 to TRBJ1-2; D perhaps matches TRBD1 (6 bases). CDR1 and CDR2 from the germline V gene are MNHEY and SMNVEV (reference sequence). Trimming took 2 bases from V and 2 from J, leaving 18 bases between them. The CDR3 is made up of 17 amino acids. CDR3 sequence (DNA): TGTGCCAGCAGTTTAACCCCAAGAGGGGACATAAACTATGGCTACACCTTC. Its protein is CASSLTPRGDINYGYTF.

This clone was recorded once. The chain carries TRBV11-2 and TRBJ2-3; perhaps TRBD2 as D (7 bases). The CDR3 length is 16 residues. Deletions cut 6 bases from V and 5 bases from J, with 21 bases between. CDR1 and CDR2 (germline): SGHAT, FQNNGV. CDR3 in amino acids: CASSLGGAGSGDTQYF. Written as DNA, the CDR3 is TGTGCCAGCAGTCTAGGGGGGGCAGGTAGCGGAGATACGCAGTATTTT. Supplemented by reference TRBV11-2 and TRBJ2-3, the full variable domain reads EAGVAQSPRYKIIEKRQSVAFWCNPISGHATLYWYQQILGQGPKLLIQFQNNGVVDDSQLPKDRFSAERLKGVDSTLKIQPAKLEDSAVYLCASSLGGAGSGDTQYFGPGTRLTVL.

The V call is TRBV2, the J call TRBJ2-7, with TRBD2 identical over 7 bases. The germline V gene encodes CDR1 SNHLY and CDR2 FYNNEI. J gave up 0 bases and V 1 base, and 6 bases lay outside the gene matches. The CDR3 contains 16 residues. The CDR3 nucleotides read TGTGCCAGCAGTGAAGAGCTAGCGGCAAGCTCCTACGAGCAGTACTTC. Its protein product is CASSEELAASSYEQYF.

The V and J genes are TRBV6-5 and TRBJ1-1, with unresolved D. The V gene's germline CDR1 is MNHEY and CDR2 SVGAGI. With 5 bases removed from V and 1 base from J, the gap between germline ends came to 8 bases. The CDR3 is 13 residues long. The CDR3 spells CASSMNRNTEAFF. CDR3 bases: TGTGCCAGCAGTATGAACAGGAACACTGAAGCTTTCTTT.

This chain joins TRBV5-5 and TRBJ1-6, with D unresolved. Between the trimmed V and J ends, which lost 1 base and 5 bases, there was a span of 10 bases. Germline CDR1 reads SGHKS; CDR2 reads YYEKEE (reference sequence). There are 15 residues in the CDR3. CDR3 amino acids: CASSLLGPNNSPLHF. The CDR3 coding sequence is TGTGCCAGCAGCTTGTTGGGCCCAAATAATTCACCCCTCCACTTT.

This clone was counted a single time. This chain links TRBV9 with TRBJ2-7; tentatively, D is TRBD2 (5 bases). CDR1 is SGDLS and CDR2 is YYNGEE in the germline V gene. V was clipped by 4 bases and J by 2 bases, with 13 bases between them. This CDR3 has 14 amino acids. This CDR3 reads CASSPTGIAYEQYF. The CDR3 DNA reads as TGTGCCAGCAGCCCCACCGGGATCGCCTACGAGCAGTACTTC.

The chain employs TRBV7-3 and TRBJ2-3; D call uncertain. V was pared by 2 bases and J by 2 bases, with 8 bases between. CDR3 length: 14 amino acids. Germline CDR1 reads SGHTA; CDR2 reads FQGTGA. In DNA form, the CDR3 reads TGTGCCAGCAGCTTAGGGCAGCACACAGATACGCAGTATTTT. It translates to CASSLGQHTDTQYF.

This chain joins TRBV7-8 and TRBJ2-1; TRBD2 agrees at 8 bases. Germline V gives CDR1 SGHVS, CDR2 FQNEAQ. Unmatched junction bases numbered 14, after V lost 5 bases and J lost 5 bases. This CDR3 is 17 amino acids long. The CDR3 reads CASSREGRGGIHNEQFF. CDR3 bases: TGTGCCAGCAGCCGAGAGGGTCGGGGGGGTATTCACAATGAGCAGTTCTTC.

The chain employs TRBV27 and TRBJ1-5, with 7 bases that match TRBD1. This CDR3 is 14 amino acids long. From germline, CDR1 is MNHEY and CDR2 SMNVEV (reference sequence). The J segment lost 7 bases and the V segment lost 4 bases, leaving 7 bases of the junction unmatched. The CDR3 spells CASSSLQGRQPQHF. The CDR3 DNA reads TGTGCCAGCAGTTCATTACAGGGGCGCCAGCCCCAGCATTTT.

The CDR3 DNA is TGTGCCAGCAGTTACTCGGAGGGTCAGCCCTCGGGCTACACCTTC. This translates into CASSYSEGQPSGYTF. The chain couples TRBV6-2 or TRBV6-3 to TRBJ1-2; D call uncertain. The CDR3 has 15 amino acids. The germline V and J ends were trimmed by 0 bases and 8 bases, with 16 bases remaining between them. Germline assignment: CDR1 MNHEY and CDR2 SVGEGT.

The rearrangement joins TRBV19 to TRBJ2-1, with 7 positions matching TRBD2. Germline V CDR1 and CDR2: LNHDA, SQIVND (reference sequence). The J segment lost 9 bases and the V segment lost 5 bases, leaving 10 bases of the junction unmatched. This CDR3 region has 14 residues. The CDR3: CASSGLGGVGEQFF. CDR3 coding DNA: TGTGCCAGTAGTGGACTAGGCGGGGTGGGTGAGCAGTTCTTC.

This sequence joins TRBV2 and TRBJ1-1; D unresolved. The CDR3 is made up of 13 amino acids. V gave up 6 bases and J gave up 3 bases, with 11 bases separating them. Germline assignment: CDR1 SNHLY and CDR2 FYNNEI. The CDR3 nucleotides are TGTGCCAGCAGACCCGAGCGTGACACTGAAGCTTTCTTT. It yields the protein CASRPERDTEAFF.